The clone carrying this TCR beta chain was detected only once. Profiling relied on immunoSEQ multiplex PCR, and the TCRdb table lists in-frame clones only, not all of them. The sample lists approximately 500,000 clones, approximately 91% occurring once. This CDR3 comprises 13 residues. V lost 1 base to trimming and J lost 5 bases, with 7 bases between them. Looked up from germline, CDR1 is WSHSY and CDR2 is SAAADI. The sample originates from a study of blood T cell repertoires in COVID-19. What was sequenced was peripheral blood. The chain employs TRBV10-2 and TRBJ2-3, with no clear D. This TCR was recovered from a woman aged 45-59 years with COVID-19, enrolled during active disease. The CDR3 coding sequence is TGCGCCAGCAGTGAGTGGTCAGTAGATACGCAGTATTTT. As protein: CASSEWSVDTQYF.